This TCR beta chain was documented in a study of blood T cell repertoires in COVID-19. Germline V gene data show CDR1 as ENHRY and CDR2 as SYGVKD. The CDR3 sequence is 13 residues long. V was cut by 10 bases and J by 4 bases, with 16 bases left in between. Only in-frame clones appear in the TCRdb table, and some are missing; sequencing was by immunoSEQ multiplex PCR. This repertoire shows about 180,000 clones, 80% to 90% found once; its top ten account for 7.5% to 10%. Sequenced sample: peripheral blood. The TCR sequence derives from a man aged 45-65 years with active or convalescent COVID-19. This sequence joins TRBV10-3 and TRBJ1-2; D gene uncertain. This chain's CDR3 is CASGFGVAYGYTF. CDR3 sequence (DNA): TGTGCCAGCGGGTTCGGGGTGGCCTATGGCTACACCTTC.